This TCR beta chain was recovered during a study of T cell changes during pregnancy in multiple sclerosis. This table comes from immunoSEQ multiplex PCR, and its TCRdb copy is limited to in-frame clones, with some not included. The sample has roughly 48,000 clones; 88% are singletons. A single count supports this clone. The sample was CD4+ T cells from peripheral blood mononuclear cells, taken in the second trimester of pregnancy. The TCR originated in a female donor with multiple sclerosis, enrolled in a pregnancy study.

The CDR3 nucleotides read TGCAGCGCACGGACTAGCGGTCTTACAGATACGCAGTATTTT. Residues: CSARTSGLTDTQYF. The chain links TRBV29-1 to TRBJ2-3; 10 nucleotides match TRBD2. Germline V gene sequence: CDR1 SQVTM, CDR2 ANQGSEA. The CDR3 length is 14 residues. V lost 7 bases and J lost 3; bases outside the gene matches: 7.